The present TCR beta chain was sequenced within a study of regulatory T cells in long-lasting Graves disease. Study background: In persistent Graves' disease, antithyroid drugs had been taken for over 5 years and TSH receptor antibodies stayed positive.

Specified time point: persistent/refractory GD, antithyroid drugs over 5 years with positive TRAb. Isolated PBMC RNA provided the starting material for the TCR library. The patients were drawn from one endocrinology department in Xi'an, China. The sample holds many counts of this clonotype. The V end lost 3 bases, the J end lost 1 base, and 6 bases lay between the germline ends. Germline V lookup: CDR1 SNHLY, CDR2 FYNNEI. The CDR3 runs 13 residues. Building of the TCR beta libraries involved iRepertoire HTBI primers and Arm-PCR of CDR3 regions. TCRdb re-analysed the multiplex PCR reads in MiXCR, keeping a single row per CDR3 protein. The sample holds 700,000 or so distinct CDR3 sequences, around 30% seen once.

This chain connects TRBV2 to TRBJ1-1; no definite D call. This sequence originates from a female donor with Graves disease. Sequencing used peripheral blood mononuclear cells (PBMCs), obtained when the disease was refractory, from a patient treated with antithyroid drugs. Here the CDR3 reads CASSELKNTEAFF. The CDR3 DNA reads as TGTGCCAGCAGTGAGTTAAAGAACACTGAAGCTTTCTTT.